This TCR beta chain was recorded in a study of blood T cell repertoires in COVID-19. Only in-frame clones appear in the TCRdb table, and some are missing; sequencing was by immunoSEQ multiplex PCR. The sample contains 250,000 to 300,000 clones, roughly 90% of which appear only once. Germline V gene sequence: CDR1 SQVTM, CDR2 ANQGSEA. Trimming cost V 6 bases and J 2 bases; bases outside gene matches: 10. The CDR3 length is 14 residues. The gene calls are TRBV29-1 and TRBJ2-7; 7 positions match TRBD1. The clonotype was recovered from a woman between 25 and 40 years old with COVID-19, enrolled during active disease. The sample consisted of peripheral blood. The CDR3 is CSVTPGTATYEQYF. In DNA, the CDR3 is TGCAGCGTCACACCCGGGACAGCAACCTACGAGCAGTACTTC.